This TCR beta chain was captured in a study of regulatory T cells in long-lasting Graves disease. Time point described: persistent/refractory GD, antithyroid drugs over 5 years with positive TRAb. Preparation of the TCR library used RNA extracted from PBMCs. The CDR3 spans 14 residues. Between the trimmed V and J ends, which lost 0 bases and 1 base, there was a span of 8 bases. CDR1 and CDR2 from the germline V gene are SGHRS and YFSETQ. CDR3 regions were amplified by Arm-PCR using iRepertoire HTBI primers to build TCR beta libraries. TCRdb re-derived calls from the multiplex PCR reads in MiXCR, one entry per CDR3 protein. This table has approximately 470,000 distinct CDR3 sequences, under 25% appearing once. This clonotype was picked up many times.

This TCR was sampled from a female donor with Graves disease. This specimen was peripheral blood mononuclear cells (PBMCs), taken when the disease was refractory, from a patient treated with antithyroid drugs. This chain connects TRBV5-1 to TRBJ2-7; no definite D call. The CDR3 is CASSLVDNSYEQYF. CDR3 in DNA: TGCGCCAGCAGCTTGGTTGACAATTCCTACGAGCAGTACTTC.